This paragraph covers one T cell receptor beta chain sequence. This clonotype was counted between two and nine times. Its target antigen remains unknown. The input lacks base qualities; no much larger clone sits a single base away. TCRdb shows the sequencer as Illumina NovaSeq 6000. cDNA libraries for TCRalpha and TCRbeta were prepared by 5'RACE using constant-segment primers, with sample barcodes and unique molecular identifiers added. RNA was extracted from every sample with Trizol reagent. Libraries were amplified in two PCR steps, with a second sample barcode and Illumina TruSeq adapters added in the second step. The libraries were sequenced on an Illumina NovaSeq using 2 x 150 bp paired-end reads. The study's processing was this. Reads were demultiplexed and collapsed into UMI-guided consensus sequences with migec v1.2.7. Using mixcr v2.1.11, the UMI consensuses were aligned to TRA and TRB V and J templates and assembled into clonotypes. A clonotype was counted as expanded or contracted only when both edgeR and NoisET called the clonotype significant, with the noise models trained on biological replicates. For edgeR calls, a false discovery rate-adjusted p below 0.01 and a log2 fold-change threshold of 1 were applied. As an exploratory analysis of dynamics, PCA with hierarchical clustering was applied to max-normalized trajectories of the 1000 most abundant clonotypes. Separately sequenced CD4+ and CD8+ repertoires were used to assign the CD4 or CD8 phenotype of responding clones. TCRdb cleaned the public reads at Q25 with fastp, built clones with MiXCR and kept in-frame beta chains. Rows with a matching CDR3 protein are joined into one entry that keeps the most common DNA and genes. The V and J calls were determined by TCRdb, not by the authors. Across this sample there are about 350,000 distinct CDR3 sequences, with about an eighth seen only once. The ten top clones hold around 21% of the sample.

These data belong to a study of T-cell memory formation after mild COVID-19 (dated by TCRdb to the early 2020s). With regard to the full study: TCR sequence clusters from the two donors were found to be largely donor specific. In a couple of donors, T-cell clones that expanded and contracted after mild COVID-19 were tracked by sequencing TCRalpha and TCRbeta repertoires over time. Two young, previously healthy adult volunteers made up the cohort, one male and one female. Summary of the overall study and its limitations: The study included only a couple of mild cases, and larger cohorts that include severe cases with pre-infection samples were judged to be necessary. Balanced CD4/CD8 phenotypes were observed for clones contracting from day 15 to 85, whereas a bias towards CD4+ was observed for a second wave of clones expanding from day 15 to 37. SARS-CoV-2 specificity of the second-wave clones peaking on day 37 was not confirmed. Contracting CD4+ clones turned up mainly in the CM and EM memory subsets, whereas EMRA was where CD8+ clones were enriched. Some responding clones were found in pre-infection memory, which suggests that pre-existing cross-reactive memory T cells took part in the SARS-CoV-2 response.

Ficoll-Paque density gradient centrifugation was used to isolate PBMCs. Per the germline V gene (reference sequence), GTSNPN is the CDR1 and SVGIG is the CDR2. The CDR3 has 12 amino acids, counting the end cysteine and phenylalanine. Only CDR3 DNA is held: 36 bases, read in frame from base 1. The V and J ends are trimmed by 5 bases and 5 bases, leaving 10 bases between them. The sample was PBMCs or a T cell subset sorted from them (not recorded which). Rearrangement joined TRBV30 to TRBJ1-5; possibly the D gene is TRBD1, per 6 matching bases. This TCR was recovered from a young man who had mild COVID-19 (a few samples of this study predate the infection). The sample titles of this study are shuffled in the database, so cell type and time point are left out; the donor was told from shared clones. This receptor has the CDR3 CAWGQSHQPQHF. The DNA sequence is as follows: TGTGCCTGGGGACAGTCACATCAGCCCCAGCATTTT.